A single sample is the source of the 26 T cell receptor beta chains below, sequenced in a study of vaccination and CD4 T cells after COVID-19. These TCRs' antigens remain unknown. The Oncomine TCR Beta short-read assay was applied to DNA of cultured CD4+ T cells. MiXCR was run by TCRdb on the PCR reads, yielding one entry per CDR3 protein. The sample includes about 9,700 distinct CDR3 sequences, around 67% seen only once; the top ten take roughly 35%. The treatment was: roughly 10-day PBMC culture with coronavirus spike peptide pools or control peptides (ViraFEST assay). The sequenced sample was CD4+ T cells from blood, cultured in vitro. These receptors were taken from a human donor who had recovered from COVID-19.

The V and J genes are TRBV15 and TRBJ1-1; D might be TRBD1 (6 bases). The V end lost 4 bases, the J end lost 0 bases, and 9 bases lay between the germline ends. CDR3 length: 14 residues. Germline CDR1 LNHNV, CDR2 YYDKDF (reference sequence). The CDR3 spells CATSKRTVNTEAFF. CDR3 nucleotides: TGTGCCACCAGCAAGAGGACAGTGAACACTGAAGCTTTCTTT.

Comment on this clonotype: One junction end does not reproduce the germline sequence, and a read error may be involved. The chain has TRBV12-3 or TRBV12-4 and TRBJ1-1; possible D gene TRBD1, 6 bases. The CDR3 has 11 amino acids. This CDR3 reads CASSWGHRRTF. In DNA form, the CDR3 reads TGTGCCAGCAGTTGGGGGCACCGACGGACTTTT.

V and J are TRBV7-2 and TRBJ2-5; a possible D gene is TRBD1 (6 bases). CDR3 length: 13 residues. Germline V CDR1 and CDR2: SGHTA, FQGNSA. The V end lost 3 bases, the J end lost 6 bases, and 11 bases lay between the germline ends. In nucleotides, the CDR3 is TGTGCCAGCAGCTTCGAACAGGGAAAGACCCAGTACTTC. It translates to CASSFEQGKTQYF.

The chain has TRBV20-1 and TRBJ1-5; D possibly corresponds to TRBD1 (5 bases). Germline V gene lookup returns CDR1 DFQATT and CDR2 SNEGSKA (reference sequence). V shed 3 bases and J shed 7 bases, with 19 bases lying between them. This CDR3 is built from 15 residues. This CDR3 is CSASPERARDQPQHF. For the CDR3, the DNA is TGCAGTGCTAGTCCCGAACGGGCGAGGGACCAGCCCCAGCATTTT.

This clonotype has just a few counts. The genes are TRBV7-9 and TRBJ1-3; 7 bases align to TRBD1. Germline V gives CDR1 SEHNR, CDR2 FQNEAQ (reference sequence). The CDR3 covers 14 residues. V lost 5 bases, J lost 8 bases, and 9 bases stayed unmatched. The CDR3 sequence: CASSPRDSMYTIYF. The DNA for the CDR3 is TGTGCCAGCAGCCCCCGGGACAGTATGTACACCATATATTTT.

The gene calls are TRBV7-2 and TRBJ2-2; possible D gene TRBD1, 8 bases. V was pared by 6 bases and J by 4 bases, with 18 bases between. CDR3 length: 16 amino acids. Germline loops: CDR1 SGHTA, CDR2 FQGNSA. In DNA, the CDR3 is TGTGCCAGCAGTAGCCACAGGGGGGGCGGCACCGGGGAGCTGTTTTTT. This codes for CASSSHRGGGTGELFF.

The CDR3 bases are TGTGCCACCAGCAGAGAGACGGGAACTGGAAACACCATATATTTT. Its protein product is CATSRETGTGNTIYF. This chain links TRBV15 with TRBJ1-3; no definite D call. Germline lookup yields CDR1 LNHNV and CDR2 YYDKDF (reference sequence). Trimming cost V 0 bases and J 2 bases, with 8 bases left between them. The CDR3 loop spans 15 amino acids.

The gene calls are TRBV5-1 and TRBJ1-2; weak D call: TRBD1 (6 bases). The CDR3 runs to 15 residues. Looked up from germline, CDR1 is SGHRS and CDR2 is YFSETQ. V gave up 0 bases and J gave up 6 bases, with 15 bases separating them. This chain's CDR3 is CASSLAEGGRDGYTF. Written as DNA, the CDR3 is TGCGCCAGCAGCTTGGCCGAGGGGGGGCGCGATGGCTACACCTTC.

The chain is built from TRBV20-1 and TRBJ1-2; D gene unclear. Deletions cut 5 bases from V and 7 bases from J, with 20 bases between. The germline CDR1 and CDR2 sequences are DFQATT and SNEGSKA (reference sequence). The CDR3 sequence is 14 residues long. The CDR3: CSAPEPGGRSGYTF. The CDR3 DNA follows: TGCAGTGCTCCGGAACCGGGAGGTCGGAGTGGCTACACCTTC.

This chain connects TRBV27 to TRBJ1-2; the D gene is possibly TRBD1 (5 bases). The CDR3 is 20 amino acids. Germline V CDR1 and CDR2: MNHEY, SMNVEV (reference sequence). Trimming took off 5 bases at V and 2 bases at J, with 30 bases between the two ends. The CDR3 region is CASSPHDLRDGVAINYGYTF. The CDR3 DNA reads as TGTGCCAGCAGTCCCCACGACCTCCGGGACGGAGTGGCTATCAACTATGGCTACACCTTC.

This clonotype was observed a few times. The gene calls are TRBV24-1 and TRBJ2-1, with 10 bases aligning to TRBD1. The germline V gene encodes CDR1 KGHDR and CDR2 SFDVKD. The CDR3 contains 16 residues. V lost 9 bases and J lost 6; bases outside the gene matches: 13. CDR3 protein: CATRPSTGGDFNEQFF. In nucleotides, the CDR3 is TGTGCCACCCGACCCTCGACAGGGGGCGATTTCAATGAGCAGTTCTTC.

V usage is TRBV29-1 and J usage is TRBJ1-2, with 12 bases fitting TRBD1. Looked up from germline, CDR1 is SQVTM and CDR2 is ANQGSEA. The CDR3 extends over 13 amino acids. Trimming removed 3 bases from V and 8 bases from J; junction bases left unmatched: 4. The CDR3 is CSVEGQGAQGYTF. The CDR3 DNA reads TGCAGCGTTGAGGGACAGGGGGCACAGGGCTACACCTTC.

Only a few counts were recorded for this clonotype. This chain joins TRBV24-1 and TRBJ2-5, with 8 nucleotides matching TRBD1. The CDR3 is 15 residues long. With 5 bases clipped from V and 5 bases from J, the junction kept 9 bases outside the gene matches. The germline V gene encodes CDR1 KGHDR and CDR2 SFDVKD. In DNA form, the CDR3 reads TGTGCCACCAGTGCCGGCGGCAGGGGGCGGGAGACCCAGTACTTC. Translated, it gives CATSAGGRGRETQYF.

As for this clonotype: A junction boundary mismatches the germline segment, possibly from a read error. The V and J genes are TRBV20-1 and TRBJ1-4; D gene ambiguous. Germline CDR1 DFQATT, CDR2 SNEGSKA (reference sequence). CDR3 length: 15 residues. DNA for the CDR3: TGCAGTGCTAGAGATCCCCGCACAGAGGGCGAAAAACTGATTTTT. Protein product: CSARDPRTEGEKLIF.

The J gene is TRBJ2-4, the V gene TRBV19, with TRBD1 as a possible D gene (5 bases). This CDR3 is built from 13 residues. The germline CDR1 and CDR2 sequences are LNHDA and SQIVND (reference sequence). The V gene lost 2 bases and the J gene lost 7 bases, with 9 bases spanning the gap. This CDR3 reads CASSISGSNIQYF. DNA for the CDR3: TGTGCCAGTAGTATATCAGGGTCTAACATTCAGTACTTC.

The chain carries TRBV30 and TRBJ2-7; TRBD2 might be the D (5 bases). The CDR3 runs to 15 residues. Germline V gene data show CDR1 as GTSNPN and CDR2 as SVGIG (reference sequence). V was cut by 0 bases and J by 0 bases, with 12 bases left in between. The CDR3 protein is CAWSVRGLLSYEQYF. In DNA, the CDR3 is TGTGCCTGGAGTGTACGTGGACTCCTCTCCTACGAGCAGTACTTC.

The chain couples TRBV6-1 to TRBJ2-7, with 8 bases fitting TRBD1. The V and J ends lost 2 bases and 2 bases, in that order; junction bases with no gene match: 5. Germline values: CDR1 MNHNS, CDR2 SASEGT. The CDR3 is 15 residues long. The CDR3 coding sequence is TGTGCCAGCAGTGAACCGGGACAGGTAACCTACGAGCAGTACTTC. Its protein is CASSEPGQVTYEQYF.

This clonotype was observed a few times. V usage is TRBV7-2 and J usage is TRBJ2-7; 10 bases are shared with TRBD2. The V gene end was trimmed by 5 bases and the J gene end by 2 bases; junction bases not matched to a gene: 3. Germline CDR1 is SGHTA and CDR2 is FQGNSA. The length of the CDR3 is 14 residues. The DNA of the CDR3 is TGTGCCAGCAGCCCGACTAGCGGGCCCTACGAGCAGTACTTC. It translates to CASSPTSGPYEQYF.

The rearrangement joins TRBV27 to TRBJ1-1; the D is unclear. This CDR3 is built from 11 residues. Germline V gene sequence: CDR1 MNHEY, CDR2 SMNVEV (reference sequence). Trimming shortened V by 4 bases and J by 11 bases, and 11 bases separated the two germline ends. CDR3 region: CASSSWTRAFF. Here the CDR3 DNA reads TGTGCCAGCAGTTCCTGGACTCGGGCTTTCTTT.

The DNA of the CDR3 is TGTGCCACCTCGTATGATCCGGGGGACTATGGCTACACCTTC. Its protein product is CATSYDPGDYGYTF. V and J are TRBV6-2 or TRBV6-3 and TRBJ1-2, with D tentatively TRBD1 (5 bases). The CDR3 extends over 14 amino acids. The germline gives CDR1 MNHEY, CDR2 SVGEGT. V gave up 10 bases and J gave up 3 bases, with 18 bases separating them.

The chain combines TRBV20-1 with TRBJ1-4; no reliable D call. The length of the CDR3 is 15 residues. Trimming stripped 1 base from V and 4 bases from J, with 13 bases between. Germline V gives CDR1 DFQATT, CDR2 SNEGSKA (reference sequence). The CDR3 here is CSARATPLRNEKLFF. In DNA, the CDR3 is TGCAGTGCTAGAGCTACACCTTTGCGTAATGAAAAACTGTTTTTT.

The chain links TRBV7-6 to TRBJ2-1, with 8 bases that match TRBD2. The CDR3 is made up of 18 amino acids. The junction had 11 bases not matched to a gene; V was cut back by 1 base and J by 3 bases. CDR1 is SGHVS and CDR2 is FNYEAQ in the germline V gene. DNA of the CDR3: TGTGCCAGCAGCTTAGTAGTCGCGTCTAGCGGGTTCTACAATGAGCAGTTCTTC. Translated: CASSLVVASSGFYNEQFF.

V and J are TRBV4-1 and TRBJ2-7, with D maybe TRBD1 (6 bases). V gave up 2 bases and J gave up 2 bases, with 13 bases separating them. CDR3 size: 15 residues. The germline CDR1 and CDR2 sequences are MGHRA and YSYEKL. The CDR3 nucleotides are TGCGCCAGCAGCCAACCGGGACACACGACCTACGAGCAGTACTTC. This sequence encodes CASSQPGHTTYEQYF.

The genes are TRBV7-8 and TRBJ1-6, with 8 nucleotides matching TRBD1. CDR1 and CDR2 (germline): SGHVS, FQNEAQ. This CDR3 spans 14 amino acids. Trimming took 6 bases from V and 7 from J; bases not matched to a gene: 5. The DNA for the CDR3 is TGTGCCAGCAGTTACAGGGGGATGAATTCACCCCTCCACTTT. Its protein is CASSYRGMNSPLHF.

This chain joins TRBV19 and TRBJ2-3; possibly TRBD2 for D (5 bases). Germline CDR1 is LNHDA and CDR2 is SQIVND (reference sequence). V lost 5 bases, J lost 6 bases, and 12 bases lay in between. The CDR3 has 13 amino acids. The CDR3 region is CASSLDRRDTQYF. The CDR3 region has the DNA TGTGCCAGTAGTCTCGATCGGAGGGATACGCAGTATTTT.

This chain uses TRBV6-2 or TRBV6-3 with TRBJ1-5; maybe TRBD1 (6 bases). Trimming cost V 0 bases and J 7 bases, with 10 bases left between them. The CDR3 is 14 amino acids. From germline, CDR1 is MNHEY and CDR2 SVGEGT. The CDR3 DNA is TGTGCCAGCAGTTACTCAGGGGGGAGACAGCCCCAGCATTTT. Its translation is CASSYSGGRQPQHF.